These 3 T cell receptor beta chains share one sample of origin, sequenced in a study of cytotoxic CD8 clonotypes in ibrutinib-treated CLL. Assay used: immunoSEQ multiplex PCR; TCRdb lists only in-frame clones, some missing. The profile shows about 160,000 clones, over 75% of them singletons. The source was PBMCs, collected at disease progression, from a patient treated with ibrutinib. The receptors shown here come from a human donor with chronic lymphocytic leukemia.

This clone appeared once. V usage is TRBV27 and J usage is TRBJ1-5; D may be TRBD1 (5 bases). Trimming left V 6 bases short and J 4 bases short, with 13 bases between. From germline, CDR1 is MNHEY and CDR2 SMNVEV (reference sequence). This CDR3 is 14 amino acids long. CDR3 DNA: TGTGCCAGCAGGGGGGACGGACCAAATCAGCCCCAGCATTTT. It is translated as CASRGDGPNQPQHF.

V is TRBV2 and J is TRBJ1-2; D perhaps matches TRBD1 (5 bases). Germline V CDR1 and CDR2: SNHLY, FYNNEI. The CDR3 is 13 residues long. Trimming shortened V by 5 bases and J by 6 bases, and 13 bases separated the two germline ends. CDR3 sequence reads: CASSPQGLDGYTF. The CDR3 nucleotides read TGTGCCAGCAGTCCCCAGGGTTTGGATGGCTACACCTTC.

The V call is TRBV19, the J call TRBJ2-7; 7 nucleotides line up with TRBD1. Germline CDR1 is LNHDA and CDR2 is SQIVND (reference sequence). The CDR3 has 14 amino acids. J gave up 3 bases and V 6 bases, and 8 bases lay outside the gene matches. CDR3 sequence reads: CASSPGTVDYEQYF. DNA for the CDR3: TGTGCCAGTAGCCCGGGGACAGTAGACTACGAGCAGTACTTC.